A selection of T cell receptor beta chains follows, all from one sample in a study of cytomegalovirus exposure and HLA in healthy donors. Only in-frame clones appear in the TCRdb table, and some are missing; sequencing was by immunoSEQ multiplex PCR. The top ten clones hold 2.6% of a sample with about 130,000 clones, 70% to 80% of them seen once. The sample taken for sequencing was PBMCs. These TCRs come from a woman aged 60-70 years in good health and CMV-seropositive. Both conserved end residues are part of each CDR3. The order of the fields is CDR3 DNA, CDR3 protein, J gene, D gene, clone size, V gene. The D gene is left open where the match is weak. Only part of the rows carry a size: once, few, many, or a class if the clone is expanded.

DNA: TGTGCCAGCAGTTACTCGCTCCGGAGCTCCTACGAGCAGTACTTC; CDR3: CASSYSLRSSYEQYF; J: TRBJ2-7; D: NA; size: NA; V: TRBV6-5
DNA: TGCAGCGAGAGGAACCGAGTAGAGACCCAGTACTTC; CDR3: CSERNRVETQYF; J: TRBJ2-5; D: NA; size: NA; V: TRBV29-1
DNA: TGCGCCAGCGTAGCGGGGGGGAGCTCCTACAATGAGCAGTTCTTC; CDR3: CASVAGGSSYNEQFF; J: TRBJ2-1; D: TRBD2; size: once; V: TRBV5-1
DNA: TGTGCCAGCAGCCTTCTCCTAGCGGGGGGTCCCTACGAGCAGTACTTC; CDR3: CASSLLLAGGPYEQYF; J: TRBJ2-7; D: TRBD2; size: NA; V: TRBV7-8
DNA: TGTGCCAGCAGCTTGATTGAGATGCTGAGCTACAATGAGCAGTTCTTC; CDR3: CASSLIEMLSYNEQFF; J: TRBJ2-1; D: NA; size: NA; V: TRBV7-8
DNA: TGCGCCAGCAGCCAAACGACTAGCGGGGGGGCTGGAGGCAATGAGCAGTTCTTC; CDR3: CASSQTTSGGAGGNEQFF; J: TRBJ2-1; D: TRBD2; size: NA; V: TRBV4-1
DNA: TGTGCCAGCGGGGAGTATAGCACAGATACGCAGTATTTT; CDR3: CASGEYSTDTQYF; J: TRBJ2-3; D: NA; size: NA; V: TRBV2
DNA: TGTGCCAGCAGCCCGGGACTAGCGGGGGGCCGGGGCACCGGGGAGCTGTTTTTT; CDR3: CASSPGLAGGRGTGELFF; J: TRBJ2-2; D: TRBD2; size: NA; V: TRBV9
DNA: TGTGCCAGTAGTCGAACCGACAGGCGTCTTAACTATGGCTACACCTTC; CDR3: CASSRTDRRLNYGYTF; J: TRBJ1-2; D: NA; size: NA; V: TRBV19
DNA: TGTGCCATCGGGACAGGGCCCAACTATGGCTACACCTTC; CDR3: CAIGTGPNYGYTF; J: TRBJ1-2; D: TRBD1; size: NA; V: TRBV6-1
DNA: TGTGCCAGCAGCGCCAGACAGGGGGATACCTACGAGCAGTACTTC; CDR3: CASSARQGDTYEQYF; J: TRBJ2-7; D: TRBD1; size: few; V: TRBV9
DNA: TGTGCCAGTAGTTTACAGGGGTTAGGTGAAAAACTGTTTTTT; CDR3: CASSLQGLGEKLFF; J: TRBJ1-4; D: TRBD1; size: NA; V: TRBV19
DNA: TGTGCCAGCAGCGAGACAGGGACTTTTGGCACAGATACGCAGTATTTT; CDR3: CASSETGTFGTDTQYF; J: TRBJ2-3; D: NA; size: NA; V: TRBV9
DNA: TGTGCCAGCAGTGAGTCAGGGCTAGCGGGGGGTACAGATACGCAGTATTTT; CDR3: CASSESGLAGGTDTQYF; J: TRBJ2-3; D: TRBD2; size: NA; V: TRBV6-1
DNA: TGTGCCAGCAGCTTAGGTCCAGGGTTAAACACCATATATTTT; CDR3: CASSLGPGLNTIYF; J: TRBJ1-3; D: NA; size: NA; V: TRBV7-3
DNA: TGTGCCAGCAGCCACCCGGTGGTAGCGGGGGGGGGTGAGCAGTTCTTC; CDR3: CASSHPVVAGGGEQFF; J: TRBJ2-1; D: TRBD2; size: NA; V: TRBV2
DNA: TGTGCCAGCAGTGGTGATGGCAGCTCCTACGAGCAGTACTTC; CDR3: CASSGDGSSYEQYF; J: TRBJ2-7; D: NA; size: once; V: TRBV27
DNA: TGTGCCAGCGGGGACAGCATGAACACTGAAGCTTTCTTT; CDR3: CASGDSMNTEAFF; J: TRBJ1-1; D: TRBD1; size: NA; V: TRBV27
DNA: TGCGCCAGCAGCCTTGTGCTAGCGGGACAAGAGACCCAGTACTTC; CDR3: CASSLVLAGQETQYF; J: TRBJ2-5; D: TRBD2; size: NA; V: TRBV4-1
DNA: TGTGCCGGAGGGGGGGACCGAGTCGGCAATCAGCCCCAGCATTTT; CDR3: CAGGGDRVGNQPQHF; J: TRBJ1-5; D: NA; size: NA; V: TRBV6-1
DNA: TGTGCCAGTAGTATAGGGGCCCCAGATACGCAGTATTTT; CDR3: CASSIGAPDTQYF; J: TRBJ2-3; D: NA; size: NA; V: TRBV19
DNA: TGTGCCACCAGTCGGACAGGGGACTCTGGAAACACCATATATTTT; CDR3: CATSRTGDSGNTIYF; J: TRBJ1-3; D: TRBD1; size: NA; V: TRBV15
DNA: TGTGCCAGCAGTCTGACAGGGGTGGACTACGAGCAGTACTTC; CDR3: CASSLTGVDYEQYF; J: TRBJ2-7; D: TRBD1; size: NA; V: TRBV27
DNA: TGTGCCAGCAGTTGGGACAGGGGGAAAGCCTACGAGCAGTACTTC; CDR3: CASSWDRGKAYEQYF; J: TRBJ2-7; D: TRBD1; size: NA; V: TRBV27
DNA: TGTGCCATCGGGGGGGACAGGGTGAACACCGGGGAGCTGTTTTTT; CDR3: CAIGGDRVNTGELFF; J: TRBJ2-2; D: TRBD1; size: NA; V: TRBV10-3
DNA: TGTGCCAGCAGCTTAGACAGTTCGAGCTCTGGAAACACCATATATTTT; CDR3: CASSLDSSSSGNTIYF; J: TRBJ1-3; D: NA; size: NA; V: TRBV7-3
DNA: TGTGCCAGCAGCTCCCGGGACAGGGGGCAAGGGACCCAGTACTTC; CDR3: CASSSRDRGQGTQYF; J: TRBJ2-5; D: TRBD1; size: NA; V: TRBV7-9
DNA: TGTGCCAGCAGTGAAGGACAGCCAACAGATACGCAGTATTTT; CDR3: CASSEGQPTDTQYF; J: TRBJ2-3; D: NA; size: NA; V: TRBV2
DNA: TGCGCCAGCAGCTTGGGGACAGGGGACAGGGTTCAGTACTTC; CDR3: CASSLGTGDRVQYF; J: TRBJ2-4; D: TRBD1; size: NA; V: TRBV5-1
DNA: TGTGCCAGCAGCCCCCGGACAGGGACCTACCCCTATGGCTACACCTTC; CDR3: CASSPRTGTYPYGYTF; J: TRBJ1-2; D: TRBD1; size: NA; V: TRBV9
DNA: TGTGCCAGCAGGTGGGACAGGATGTCCTACGAGCAGTACTTC; CDR3: CASRWDRMSYEQYF; J: TRBJ2-7; D: TRBD1; size: few; V: TRBV6-5
DNA: TGTGCCAGCTCACCGAGATTTACAGGGGACGCCCAGGCGGCTGAAGCTTTCTTT; CDR3: CASSPRFTGDAQAAEAFF; J: TRBJ1-1; D: TRBD1; size: few; V: TRBV18
DNA: TGCGCCAGCAGCTTGGAAGACAGGTACGAGCAGTACTTC; CDR3: CASSLEDRYEQYF; J: TRBJ2-7; D: NA; size: NA; V: TRBV5-1
DNA: TGTGCCAGTACCAGGTCCCATACGTCGATTGGGGAGACCCAGTACTTC; CDR3: CASTRSHTSIGETQYF; J: TRBJ2-5; D: NA; size: NA; V: TRBV19
DNA: TGTGCCAGCAGCGGAGGGACAGGGGGCGCGGGAGAGACCCAGTACTTC; CDR3: CASSGGTGGAGETQYF; J: TRBJ2-5; D: TRBD1; size: NA; V: TRBV11-2
DNA: TGTGCCAGCAGCCCTACCAATGAGCAGTTCTTC; CDR3: CASSPTNEQFF; J: TRBJ2-1; D: NA; size: NA; V: TRBV7-9
DNA: TGTGCCAGTAGCGGACTAGCGGGCTACGAGCAGTACTTC; CDR3: CASSGLAGYEQYF; J: TRBJ2-7; D: TRBD2; size: NA; V: TRBV19
DNA: TGTGCCAGCAGCTTTAAGTGGGGGGGGGAAGATGGCTACACCTTC; CDR3: CASSFKWGGEDGYTF; J: TRBJ1-2; D: NA; size: NA; V: TRBV7-2
DNA: TGTGCCAGCAGTGTGGGCGAAGCTTTCTTT; CDR3: CASSVGEAFF; J: TRBJ1-1; D: NA; size: NA; V: TRBV2
DNA: TGTGCCAGCAGCTTACAGGGGGCATCCACAGATACGCAGTATTTT; CDR3: CASSLQGASTDTQYF; J: TRBJ2-3; D: TRBD1; size: NA; V: TRBV5-4
DNA: TGTGCCAGCAGTCGGACCGCGGACAGCTGGAACACCGGGGAGCTGTTTTTT; CDR3: CASSRTADSWNTGELFF; J: TRBJ2-2; D: NA; size: few; V: TRBV27
DNA: TGTGCCACCAGCAGAGATCTACCCTACAGGGCCCCAAGGAGTAATGAAAAACTGTTTTTT; CDR3: CATSRDLPYRAPRSNEKLFF; J: TRBJ1-4; D: NA; size: NA; V: TRBV15
DNA: TGTGCCAGCAGCTCCCAGACAGGGAAAGGTTCCTACGAGCAGTACTTC; CDR3: CASSSQTGKGSYEQYF; J: TRBJ2-7; D: TRBD1; size: few; V: TRBV11-3
DNA: TGTGCCAGCAGCGACCGGCAGGGCGCGAGAATGGAGCAGTTCTTC; CDR3: CASSDRQGARMEQFF; J: TRBJ2-1; D: NA; size: NA; V: TRBV9
DNA: TGCAGCGTTGAACCGGACAGTTCCTACGAGCAGTACTTC; CDR3: CSVEPDSSYEQYF; J: TRBJ2-7; D: NA; size: few; V: TRBV29-1
DNA: TGTGCCAGCAGCTTACTACAGGGGATGAATAATTCACCCCTCCACTTT; CDR3: CASSLLQGMNNSPLHF; J: TRBJ1-6; D: TRBD1; size: NA; V: TRBV5-6
DNA: TGTGCCAGCAGCTCCCCTGACAGGGGGGTAAACATTCAGTACTTC; CDR3: CASSSPDRGVNIQYF; J: TRBJ2-4; D: TRBD1; size: NA; V: TRBV4-2
DNA: TGTGCCAGCAGCCAAGTTTTGACAGTAGAAAGTCAGGAGACCCAGTACTTC; CDR3: CASSQVLTVESQETQYF; J: TRBJ2-5; D: NA; size: NA; V: TRBV14
DNA: TGTGCCAGCAGCTTGGTTGCGACTGAAGCTTTCTTT; CDR3: CASSLVATEAFF; J: TRBJ1-1; D: NA; size: NA; V: TRBV7-9
DNA: TGTGCCAGCAGCCCGACAGGCACAAATACGCAGTATTTT; CDR3: CASSPTGTNTQYF; J: TRBJ2-3; D: NA; size: NA; V: TRBV14
DNA: TGTGCCAGCAGCAATTCCATGAACACCGGGGAGCTGTTTTTT; CDR3: CASSNSMNTGELFF; J: TRBJ2-2; D: NA; size: few; V: TRBV11-2
DNA: TGTGCCATCAAGACGGGGTACCTCGGTGAGCAGTACTTC; CDR3: CAIKTGYLGEQYF; J: TRBJ2-7; D: NA; size: NA; V: TRBV5-8
DNA: TGTGCCAGCAGGGGCTCCGGGACAGTAGCCCAGCCCCAGCATTTT; CDR3: CASRGSGTVAQPQHF; J: TRBJ1-5; D: TRBD1; size: NA; V: TRBV27
DNA: TGTGCCAGCAGCTTAGAGGAAGGGGCCTATAATGAAAAACTGTTTTTT; CDR3: CASSLEEGAYNEKLFF; J: TRBJ1-4; D: NA; size: NA; V: TRBV7-6
DNA: TGTGCCAGCAGCGTGATGGGACTAGCAGCAAACGAGCAGTACTTC; CDR3: CASSVMGLAANEQYF; J: TRBJ2-7; D: TRBD2; size: NA; V: TRBV9